This is a list of T cell receptor beta chains from one sample in a study of blood T cell repertoires in COVID-19. Some clones are missing from TCRdb's copy, which holds only in-frame ones; the method was immunoSEQ multiplex PCR. Of tens of thousands of clones detected, roughly 87% appear once; the ten largest clones hold roughly 1.5%. The sample consisted of peripheral blood. The receptors were gathered from a man aged 60-69 years with acute or convalescent COVID-19. CDR3s include the opening cysteine and the closing phenylalanine or tryptophan. Each record gives: V gene, CDR3 protein.

v_call: TRBV6-4
cdr3_aa: CASKRQNTEAFF

v_call: TRBV3-1/TRBV3-2
cdr3_aa: CASSQDPSTDTQYF

v_call: TRBV10-1
cdr3_aa: CASTSGGKDTQYF

v_call: TRBV6-5
cdr3_aa: CASSRQDANYGYTF

v_call: TRBV6-1
cdr3_aa: CASSEGTGAYEQYF

v_call: TRBV30
cdr3_aa: CAWSAGTGGANEKLFF

v_call: TRBV27
cdr3_aa: CASSPGQTYGYTF

v_call: TRBV3-1/TRBV3-2
cdr3_aa: CASSPSGGTNEKLFF

v_call: TRBV13
cdr3_aa: CASSATGGKQFF

v_call: TRBV12-5
cdr3_aa: CASGFYLSTGYTYNEQFF

v_call: TRBV30
cdr3_aa: CAQRQGASGGYTF

v_call: TRBV7-8
cdr3_aa: CASSSAGGVSQPQHF

v_call: TRBV30
cdr3_aa: CAWSVPQGALYGYTF

v_call: TRBV4-1
cdr3_aa: CASSQREDRGLYGYTF

v_call: TRBV5-6
cdr3_aa: CASRYVSGRETQYF

v_call: TRBV30
cdr3_aa: CAWSVSWTEETQYF

v_call: TRBV13
cdr3_aa: CASSLRNVYDGGNGELFF

v_call: TRBV6-5
cdr3_aa: CASSRDRVGSPLHF

v_call: TRBV4-1
cdr3_aa: CASSQEGRGNQETQYF

v_call: TRBV2
cdr3_aa: CASSVQGGYEQYF

v_call: TRBV6-5
cdr3_aa: CASSTSISGNTIYF

v_call: TRBV6-2/TRBV6-3
cdr3_aa: CASSYGTVVNEQFF

v_call: TRBV7-2
cdr3_aa: CASSSHTDTQYF

v_call: TRBV9
cdr3_aa: CASSFGTGPTGENGNGYTF

v_call: TRBV4-1
cdr3_aa: CASSQGTGANYGYTF

v_call: TRBV11-2
cdr3_aa: CASSLDPRVADSGNTIYF

v_call: TRBV6-1
cdr3_aa: CASSEGTGSLSYTF

v_call: TRBV10-1
cdr3_aa: CASSDGGTKNIQYF

v_call: TRBV5-4
cdr3_aa: CASSRWEKNTEAFF

v_call: TRBV25-1
cdr3_aa: CASSGRLNTEAFF

v_call: TRBV11-2
cdr3_aa: CASSLERTGNYGYTF

v_call: TRBV11-2
cdr3_aa: CASSLDSGTEAFF

v_call: TRBV15
cdr3_aa: CATSRGGNLLEAFF

v_call: TRBV6-6
cdr3_aa: CATGRGAGTGELFF

v_call: TRBV7-2
cdr3_aa: CASSLGAGVPYEQYF